These 7 T cell receptor beta chains were all obtained from the same sample, sequenced in a study of blood T cells in healthy people across ages. Next came a second PCR, run for about 7 to 12 cycles, which used a sample-barcoded 5' primer along with a J-beta primer mix. TCRdb re-called the 5' RACE reads with MiXCR, one entry per CDR3 protein. The sample has roughly 640,000 distinct CDR3 sequences; about 30% are singletons. The sample comprised blood. The receptor source for this set is a woman aged 80 or over in good health.

This clonotype turned up a few times. The J gene is TRBJ1-2, the V gene TRBV6-1, with no clear D. There are 15 residues in the CDR3. V was cut by 2 bases and J by 6 bases, with 16 bases left in between. The germline gives CDR1 MNHNS, CDR2 SASEGT. The CDR3 sequence is CASSERMTGGDGYTF. CDR3 in DNA: TGTGCCAGCAGTGAACGTATGACGGGCGGCGATGGCTACACCTTC.

In this sample, this clonotype turned up many times. This sequence joins TRBV5-6 and TRBJ2-5; D is possibly TRBD2 (5 bases). Trimming removed 6 bases at V and 2 bases at J, with 17 bases between. This CDR3 contains 15 residues. Looked up from germline, CDR1 is SGHDT and CDR2 is YYEEEE. The CDR3 DNA sequence: TGTGCCAGCACCCTATCCGGAGGCGAGCAAGAGACCCAGTACTTC. Protein sequence: CASTLSGGEQETQYF.

In its sample, this clonotype was seen many times. The V gene is TRBV4-1, the J gene TRBJ1-2; D is possibly TRBD1 (6 bases). V was clipped by 0 bases and J by 3 bases, with 8 bases between them. Germline CDR1 reads MGHRA; CDR2 reads YSYEKL. The CDR3 is made up of 14 amino acids. DNA of the CDR3: TGCGCCAGCAGCCAAGAGAGACAGGACTATGGCTACACCTTC. This gives the protein CASSQERQDYGYTF.

This clonotype was seen ten or more times. The gene calls are TRBV4-1 and TRBJ2-6, with D possibly TRBD2 on 5 matching bases. Trimming took 0 bases from V and 0 from J, leaving 6 bases between them. From germline, CDR1 is MGHRA and CDR2 YSYEKL. CDR3 length: 16 amino acids. DNA of the CDR3: TGCGCCAGCAGCCAAGAGGGGAGCTCTGGGGCCAACGTCCTGACTTTC. It is translated as CASSQEGSSGANVLTF.

A note on this clonotype: Mismatch with germline at one junction end may stem from a read error. This rearrangement joins TRBV20-1 to TRBJ2-7; TRBD2 aligns across 11 bases. CDR1 is DFQATT, CDR2 SNEGSKA, per germline (reference sequence). CDR3 length: 16 residues. The CDR3 sequence: CSAARTSGLTPYEQYF. The CDR3 region has the DNA TGCAGTGCTGCCCGGACTAGCGGGCTTACCCCCTACGAACAGTACTTC.

In regard to this clonotype: One end of the junction fails to match germline, which may point to a read error. The genes are TRBV9 and TRBJ2-5, with 7 positions matching TRBD2. The assigned J gene may be wrong: the sequence end matches TRBJ2-7 better. Germline CDR1 reads SGDLS; CDR2 reads YYNGEE. This CDR3 has 14 residues. CDR3 sequence: CAGSEGGVGREQYF. In DNA, the CDR3 is TGTGCCGGCAGCGAGGGAGGGGTTGGACGCGAGCAGTACTTC.

Ten or more counts support this clonotype. V and J are TRBV12-3 or TRBV12-4 and TRBJ1-5; TRBD1 is a possible D gene (5 bases). The CDR3 runs 14 residues. Trimming cost V 8 bases and J 2 bases, with 13 bases left between them. In nucleotides, the CDR3 is TGTGCCAGCGAAACAACAGGCCGCAATCAGCCCCAGCATTTT. Translation: CASETTGRNQPQHF.